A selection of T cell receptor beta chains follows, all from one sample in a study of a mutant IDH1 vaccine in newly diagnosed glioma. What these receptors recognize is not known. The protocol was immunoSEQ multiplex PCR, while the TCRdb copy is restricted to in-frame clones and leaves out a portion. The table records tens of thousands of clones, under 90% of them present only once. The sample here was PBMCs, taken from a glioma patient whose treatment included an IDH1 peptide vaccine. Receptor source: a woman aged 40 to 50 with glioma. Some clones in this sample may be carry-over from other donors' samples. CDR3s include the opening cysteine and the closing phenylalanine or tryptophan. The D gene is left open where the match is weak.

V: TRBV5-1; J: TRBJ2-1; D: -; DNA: TGCGCCAGCAGCCTACCCGAGTTTCGGGGGGCCACGGATGAGCAGTTCTTC; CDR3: CASSLPEFRGATDEQFF
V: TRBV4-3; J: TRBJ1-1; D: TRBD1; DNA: TGCGCCAGCAGCCGGACAGGGGAAAACACTGAAGCTTTCTTT; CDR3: CASSRTGENTEAFF
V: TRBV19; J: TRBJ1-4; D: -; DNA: TGTGCCAGTAGTATAGTTGGGGACGTGGATAATGAAAAACTGTTTTTT; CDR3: CASSIVGDVDNEKLFF
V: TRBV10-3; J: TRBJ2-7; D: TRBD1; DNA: TGTGCCATCAGTTACAACCGGGACAGCTACGAGCAGTACTTC; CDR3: CAISYNRDSYEQYF
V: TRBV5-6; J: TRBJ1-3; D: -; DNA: TGTGCCAGCAGCTTTAACCAAAACACCATATATTTT; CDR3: CASSFNQNTIYF
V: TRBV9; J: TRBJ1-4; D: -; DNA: TGTGCCAGCAGCGTGGATAATGAAAAACTGTTTTTT; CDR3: CASSVDNEKLFF
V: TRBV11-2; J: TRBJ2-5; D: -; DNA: TGTGCCAGCAGCTTGCAGGGATCGGTTTCGGTGGAGACCCAGTACTTC; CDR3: CASSLQGSVSVETQYF
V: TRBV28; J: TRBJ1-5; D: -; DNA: TGTGCCAGCAGCCCCCCGAGACTTGGCAATCAGCCCCAGCATTTT; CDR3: CASSPPRLGNQPQHF
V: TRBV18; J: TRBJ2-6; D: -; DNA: TGTGCCAGCTCCCAGCCGACAGGCTCCCGCAGCTCTGGGGCCAACGTCCTGACTTTC; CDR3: CASSQPTGSRSSGANVLTF
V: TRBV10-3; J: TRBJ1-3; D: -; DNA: TGTGCCATCGCCAGGTTGAGCTCTGGAAACACCATATATTTT; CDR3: CAIARLSSGNTIYF
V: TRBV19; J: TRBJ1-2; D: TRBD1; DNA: TGTGCCAGTAGTACTTCCCCGACAGGGAACTATGGCTACACCTTC; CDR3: CASSTSPTGNYGYTF